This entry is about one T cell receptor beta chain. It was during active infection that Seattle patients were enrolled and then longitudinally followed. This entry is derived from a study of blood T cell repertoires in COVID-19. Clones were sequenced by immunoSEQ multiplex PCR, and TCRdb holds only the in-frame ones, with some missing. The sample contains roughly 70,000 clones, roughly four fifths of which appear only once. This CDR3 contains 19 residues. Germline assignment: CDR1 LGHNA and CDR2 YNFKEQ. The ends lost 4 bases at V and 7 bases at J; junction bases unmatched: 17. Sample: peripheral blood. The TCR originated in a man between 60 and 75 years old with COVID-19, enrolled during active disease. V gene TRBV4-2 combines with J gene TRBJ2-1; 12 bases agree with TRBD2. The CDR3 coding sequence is TGTGCCAGCAGCCGCAACTCACCAAAGGGAACTAGCGGGAGGAATGAGCAGTTCTTC. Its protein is CASSRNSPKGTSGRNEQFF.